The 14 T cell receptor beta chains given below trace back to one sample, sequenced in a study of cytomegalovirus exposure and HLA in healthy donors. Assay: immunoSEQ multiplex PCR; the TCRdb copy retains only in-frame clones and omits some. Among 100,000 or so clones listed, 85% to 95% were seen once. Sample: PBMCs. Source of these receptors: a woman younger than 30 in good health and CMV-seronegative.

CDR3 amino acids: CASSPRTGVNTEAFF. Written as DNA, the CDR3 is TGTGCCAGCAGCCCTAGGACAGGTGTTAACACTGAAGCTTTCTTT. The chain has TRBV9 and TRBJ1-1; TRBD1 aligns across 7 bases. The germline CDR1 and CDR2 sequences are SGDLS and YYNGEE. There are 15 residues in the CDR3. Trimming took 4 bases from V and 2 from J; bases not matched to a gene: 8.

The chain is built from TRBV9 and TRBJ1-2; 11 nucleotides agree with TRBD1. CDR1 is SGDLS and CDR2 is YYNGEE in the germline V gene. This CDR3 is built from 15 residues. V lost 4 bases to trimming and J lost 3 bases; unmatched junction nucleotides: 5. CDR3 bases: TGTGCCAGCAGCCCAGGGGACAGGGGGTACTATGGCTACACCTTC. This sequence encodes CASSPGDRGYYGYTF.

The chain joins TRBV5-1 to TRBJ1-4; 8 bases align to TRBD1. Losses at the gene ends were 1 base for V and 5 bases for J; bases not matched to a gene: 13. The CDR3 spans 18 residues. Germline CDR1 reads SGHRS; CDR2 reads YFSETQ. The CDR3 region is CASSLNWIRDRRNEKLFF. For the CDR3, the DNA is TGCGCCAGCAGCTTGAATTGGATTCGGGACAGGAGAAATGAAAAACTGTTTTTT.

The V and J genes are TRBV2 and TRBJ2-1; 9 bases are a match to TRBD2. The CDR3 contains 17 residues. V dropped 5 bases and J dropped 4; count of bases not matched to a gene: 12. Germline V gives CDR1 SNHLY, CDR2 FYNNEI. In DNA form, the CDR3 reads TGTGCCAGCAGTCACAATCTCGCTAGCGGGGAATACAATGAGCAGTTCTTC. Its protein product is CASSHNLASGEYNEQFF. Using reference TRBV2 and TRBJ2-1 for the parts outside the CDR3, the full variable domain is EPEVTQTPSHQVTQMGQEVILRCVPISNHLYFYWYRQILGQKVEFLVSFYNNEISEKSEIFDDQFSVERPDGSNFTLKIRSTKLEDSAMYFCASSHNLASGEYNEQFFGPGTRLTVL.

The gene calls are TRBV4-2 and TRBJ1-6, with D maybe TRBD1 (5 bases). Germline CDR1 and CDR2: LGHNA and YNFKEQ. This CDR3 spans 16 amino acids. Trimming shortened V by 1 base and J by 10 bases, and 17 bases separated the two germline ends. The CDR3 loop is CASSQVGQGGRSPLHF. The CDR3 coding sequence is TGTGCCAGCAGCCAAGTCGGTCAGGGAGGAAGATCACCCCTCCACTTT.

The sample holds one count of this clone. CDR3: CASSQDMITGVGDGYTF. CDR3 DNA: TGCGCCAGCAGCCAAGATATGATTACAGGGGTAGGTGATGGCTACACCTTC. The chain couples TRBV4-3 to TRBJ1-2, with TRBD1 identical over 7 bases. CDR3 size: 17 residues. The J segment lost 6 bases and the V segment lost 0 bases, leaving 13 bases of the junction unmatched. CDR1 LGHNA and CDR2 YSLEER come from the germline V gene.

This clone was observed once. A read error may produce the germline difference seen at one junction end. CDR3 DNA: TGTGCTAGCAGCTTATACGTGGGAGGGGACAATGAGCAGTTCTTC. Protein: CASSLYVGGDNEQFF. The chain links TRBV7-7 to TRBJ2-1; 7 positions agree with TRBD2. Germline V gives CDR1 SSHAT, CDR2 FNYEAQ (reference sequence). CDR3 size: 15 residues.

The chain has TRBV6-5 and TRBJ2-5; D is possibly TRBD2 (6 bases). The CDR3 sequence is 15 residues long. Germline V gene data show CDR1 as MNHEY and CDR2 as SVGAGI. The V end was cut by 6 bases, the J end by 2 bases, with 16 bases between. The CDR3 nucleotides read TGTGCCAGCAGCTTAAACCTAGCGATACAAGAGACCCAGTACTTC. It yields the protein CASSLNLAIQETQYF.

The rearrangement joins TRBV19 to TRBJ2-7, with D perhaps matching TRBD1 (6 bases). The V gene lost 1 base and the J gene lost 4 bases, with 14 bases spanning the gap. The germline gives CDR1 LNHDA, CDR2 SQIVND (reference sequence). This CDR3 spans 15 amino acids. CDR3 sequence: CASSIALQGVYEQYF. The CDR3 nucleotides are TGTGCCAGTAGTATAGCCTTACAGGGTGTTTACGAGCAGTACTTC.

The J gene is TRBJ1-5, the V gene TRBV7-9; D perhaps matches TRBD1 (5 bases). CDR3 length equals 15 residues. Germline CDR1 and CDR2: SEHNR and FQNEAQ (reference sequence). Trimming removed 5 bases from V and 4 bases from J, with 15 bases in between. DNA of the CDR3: TGTGCCAGCAGCCTCTCTAACGGGGGAAATCAGCCCCAGCATTTT. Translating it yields CASSLSNGGNQPQHF.

The CDR3 reads CASSTDRAYTEAFF. For the CDR3, the DNA is TGTGCCAGCAGCACGGACAGGGCCTACACTGAAGCTTTCTTT. The chain has TRBV5-6 and TRBJ1-1; 8 bases line up with TRBD1. The germline V gene has CDR1 SGHDT and CDR2 YYEEEE. The CDR3 is 14 amino acids. Trimming cost V 4 bases and J 3 bases; bases outside gene matches: 5.

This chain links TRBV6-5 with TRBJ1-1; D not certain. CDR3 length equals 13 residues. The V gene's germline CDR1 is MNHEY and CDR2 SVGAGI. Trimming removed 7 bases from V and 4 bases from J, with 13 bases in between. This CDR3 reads CASTYEGSTEAFF. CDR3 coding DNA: TGTGCCAGCACCTACGAGGGATCCACTGAAGCTTTCTTT.

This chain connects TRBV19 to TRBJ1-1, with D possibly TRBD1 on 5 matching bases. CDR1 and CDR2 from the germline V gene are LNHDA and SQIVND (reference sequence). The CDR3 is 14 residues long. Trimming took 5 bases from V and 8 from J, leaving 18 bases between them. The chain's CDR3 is CASSFGQGMGEAFF. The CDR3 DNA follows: TGTGCCAGTAGTTTTGGGCAGGGAATGGGCGAAGCTTTCTTT.

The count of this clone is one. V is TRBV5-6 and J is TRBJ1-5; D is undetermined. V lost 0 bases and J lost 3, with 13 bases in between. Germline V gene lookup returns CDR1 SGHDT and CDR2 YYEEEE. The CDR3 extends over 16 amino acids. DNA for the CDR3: TGTGCCAGCAGCTTGGGTATCGCGACAAACAATCAGCCCCAGCATTTT. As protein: CASSLGIATNNQPQHF.